Shown below are 23 T cell receptor beta chains from a single sample sequenced in a study of shared clonotypes between healthy human individuals. CD45RO negativity and positive selection for CCR7 defined naive CD8 cells, a population that excluded terminally differentiated effector memory CD45RA+ cells. Generated by immunoSEQ multiplex PCR, the TCRdb table keeps only in-frame clones and is missing some. The sample has about 2 million clones, about 95% seen once. The sample taken for sequencing was naive CD8+ T cells sorted from blood. Receptors originate from a man aged 18 to 35 in good health.

This clone was seen only once. The genes are TRBV7-9 and TRBJ2-3; D remains ambiguous. Trimming removed 1 base at V and 4 bases at J, with 12 bases between. This CDR3 comprises 15 residues. CDR1 is SEHNR, CDR2 FQNEAQ, per germline (reference sequence). The CDR3 DNA follows: TGTGCCAGCAGCTTAGGGGCAGATATCGCAGATACGCAGTATTTT. Protein sequence: CASSLGADIADTQYF. The whole variable domain, filled in from reference TRBV7-9 and TRBJ2-3, reads DTGVSQNPRHKITKRGQNVTFRCDPISEHNRLYWYRQTLGQGPEFLTYFQNEAQLEKSRLLSDRFSAERPKGSFSTLEIQRTEQGDSAMYLCASSLGADIADTQYFGPGTRLTVL.

The gene calls are TRBV11-3 and TRBJ1-5; D gene unclear. The V end was cut by 3 bases, the J end by 6 bases, with 18 bases between. The CDR3 runs 16 residues. CDR1 is SGHNT, CDR2 YENEEA, per germline. The CDR3 DNA sequence: TGTGCCAGCAGCTTCAGAGAATGCCGGGAAAGTCAGCCCCAGCATTTT. This codes for CASSFRECRESQPQHF.

The chain recombines TRBV6-4 with TRBJ2-1; 9 positions agree with TRBD2. V lost 4 bases, J lost 2 bases, and 6 bases stayed unmatched. The germline CDR1 and CDR2 sequences are MRHNA and SNTAGT. The CDR3 consists of 16 residues. In nucleotides, the CDR3 is TGTGCCAGCAGTGTGGTAGCGGGGGCGGCCTACAATGAGCAGTTCTTC. It is translated as CASSVVAGAAYNEQFF.

V is TRBV11-3 and J is TRBJ2-2; maybe TRBD2 (6 bases). The germline V gene encodes CDR1 SGHNT and CDR2 YENEEA. There are 16 residues in the CDR3. Between the trimmed V and J ends, which lost 5 bases and 2 bases, there was a span of 15 bases. Written as DNA, the CDR3 is TGTGCCAGCAGCCCGATTAGCGGACCCAACACCGGGGAGCTGTTTTTT. Its protein product is CASSPISGPNTGELFF.

This chain uses TRBV6-6 with TRBJ2-7; D unclear. The CDR3 has 14 amino acids. The ends were cut back, 2 bases at V and 2 bases at J, with 10 bases in the middle. The germline V gene encodes CDR1 MNHNY and CDR2 SVGAGI (reference sequence). The CDR3 is CASSYGENPYEQYF. The DNA of the CDR3 is TGTGCCAGCAGTTACGGAGAGAATCCCTACGAGCAGTACTTC.

A remark on this clone: Other nucleotide sequences in the sample specify the same CDR3. The chain uses TRBV27 and TRBJ2-7, with D maybe TRBD2 (5 bases). Trimming took 0 bases from V and 5 from J, leaving 5 bases between them. CDR1 and CDR2 from the germline V gene are MNHEY and SMNVEV (reference sequence). This CDR3 is 12 amino acids long. Here the CDR3 reads CASSLSGDEQYF. In nucleotides, the CDR3 is TGTGCCAGCAGTTTATCGGGAGACGAGCAGTACTTC.

With regard to this clone: The sample contains more than one DNA sequence encoding this CDR3. This chain links TRBV27 with TRBJ1-1; D may be TRBD1 (5 bases). Per germline, CDR1 MNHEY and CDR2 SMNVEV (reference sequence). Trimming removed 1 base from V and 1 base from J, with 13 bases in between. The CDR3 runs 16 residues. The DNA for the CDR3 is TGTGCCAGCAGTTTATTGGGGGTTGGTGGGAACACTGAAGCTTTCTTT. This sequence encodes CASSLLGVGGNTEAFF.

This chain uses TRBV13 with TRBJ2-3; 7 nucleotides line up with TRBD2. The CDR3 contains 14 residues. CDR1 is PRHDT, CDR2 FYEKMQ, per germline (reference sequence). The ends lost 3 bases at V and 1 base at J; junction bases unmatched: 1. This CDR3 reads CASSLGLRTDTQYF. The CDR3 DNA is TGTGCCAGCAGCTTGGGACTACGCACAGATACGCAGTATTTT.

The chain is built from TRBV7-9 and TRBJ1-1; D is undetermined. Germline CDR1 SEHNR, CDR2 FQNEAQ (reference sequence). This CDR3 is built from 11 residues. The germline V and J ends were trimmed by 11 bases and 1 base, with 8 bases remaining between them. For the CDR3, the DNA is TGTGCCCTAAGGGAGAACACTGAAGCTTTCTTT. Its protein product is CALRENTEAFF.

DNA of the CDR3: TGTGCCAGCAGCACGCCCGACAGGGCGCCGTACACCGGGGAGCTGTTTTTT. It translates to CASSTPDRAPYTGELFF. J is TRBJ2-2 and V is TRBV11-2, with 7 positions matching TRBD1. The CDR3 sequence is 17 residues long. The germline V gene has CDR1 SGHAT and CDR2 FQNNGV. The V segment lost 5 bases and the J segment 3 bases; nucleotides outside the gene matches: 12.

The chain is built from TRBV9 and TRBJ2-1; D may correspond to TRBD1 or TRBD2 (5 bases each). V was clipped by 5 bases and J by 7 bases, with 16 bases between them. There are 14 residues in the CDR3. Looked up from germline, CDR1 is SGDLS and CDR2 is YYNGEE. The CDR3, as DNA: TGTGCCAGCAGTCTAGGGCCCTGGGGGAATGAGCAGTTCTTC. Its protein is CASSLGPWGNEQFF.

The V call is TRBV6-1, the J call TRBJ2-2; D is possibly TRBD1 (6 bases). This CDR3 comprises 14 residues. Trimming removed 2 bases at V and 5 bases at J, with 9 bases between. Germline V gene data show CDR1 as MNHNS and CDR2 as SASEGT. The DNA for the CDR3 is TGTGCCAGCAGTGAAACAGGGCCGACCGGGGAGCTGTTTTTT. This translates into CASSETGPTGELFF.

V gene TRBV7-9 combines with J gene TRBJ1-1, with 9 bases that match TRBD1. This CDR3 region has 14 residues. Germline assignment: CDR1 SEHNR and CDR2 FQNEAQ (reference sequence). V was pared by 3 bases and J by 8 bases, with 7 bases of the junction left unmatched. The CDR3 DNA is TGTGCCAGCAGCTTTGTGGACAGGGGACTCGAAGCTTTCTTT. It yields the protein CASSFVDRGLEAFF.

The V call is TRBV27, the J call TRBJ1-2, with D possibly being TRBD1 (5 bases). Trimming removed 0 bases at V and 5 bases at J, with 19 bases between. Germline CDR1 MNHEY, CDR2 SMNVEV (reference sequence). CDR3 length equals 17 residues. CDR3 bases: TGTGCCAGCAGTTTATCAAGGGACTCATACAACTATTATGGCTACACCTTC. Translation: CASSLSRDSYNYYGYTF.

CDR3 coding DNA: TGTGCCAGCAGCAAAGATAGAGGGGAGGGGGAGACCCAGTACTTC. Its protein product is CASSKDRGEGETQYF. The chain links TRBV21-1 to TRBJ2-5; the table's D gene call, TRBD2, was not cross checked with the DNA. TRBV21-1 is tagged as a pseudogene. This CDR3 is 15 amino acids long.

This clone was observed once. The CDR3 spells CASSYEGLPYEQYF. CDR3 DNA: TGTGCCAGCAGTTACGAGGGGCTTCCCTACGAGCAGTACTTC. The chain has TRBV6-6 and TRBJ2-7; D possibly matches TRBD1 or TRBD2 (5 bases each). CDR3 length: 14 residues. Deletions cut 2 bases from V and 2 bases from J, with 10 bases between. Germline assignment: CDR1 MNHNY and CDR2 SVGAGI (reference sequence).

V gene TRBV10-3 combines with J gene TRBJ2-5, with 10 bases identical to TRBD1. Germline CDR1 is ENHRY and CDR2 is SYGVKD. V gave up 2 bases and J gave up 0 bases; unmatched junction bases: 6. CDR3 length: 17 amino acids. Written as DNA, the CDR3 is TGTGCCATCAGTGAGCCCTCGGACAGGGGGTACCAAGAGACCCAGTACTTC. It is translated as CAISEPSDRGYQETQYF.

This chain uses TRBV5-1 with TRBJ2-2, with 8 bases aligning to TRBD1. The CDR3 is 19 amino acids. The germline V gene encodes CDR1 SGHRS and CDR2 YFSETQ. J gave up 4 bases and V 2 bases, and 16 bases lay outside the gene matches. The CDR3 DNA follows: TGCGCCAGCAGCTTCCCCGGACAGGGCGCGGCTAGCATCACCGGGGAGCTGTTTTTT. Its protein is CASSFPGQGAASITGELFF.

The gene calls are TRBV27 and TRBJ2-3; maybe TRBD2 (5 bases). Germline V CDR1 and CDR2: MNHEY, SMNVEV (reference sequence). Trimming shortened V by 6 bases and J by 0 bases, and 16 bases separated the two germline ends. This CDR3 has 16 residues. CDR3 sequence reads: CASRLTGRRSTDTQYF. CDR3 nucleotides: TGTGCCAGCAGACTTACGGGGAGACGAAGCACAGATACGCAGTATTTT.

As to this clone: Different DNA sequences within this sample yield the same CDR3. V is TRBV5-6 and J is TRBJ2-7; no reliable D call. CDR3 size: 15 residues. Germline V lookup: CDR1 SGHDT, CDR2 YYEEEE. V was pared by 0 bases and J by 4 bases, with 14 bases between. The CDR3 sequence is CASSLGGGVPYEQYF. As DNA, the CDR3 is TGTGCCAGCAGCTTGGGAGGTGGGGTACCTTACGAGCAGTACTTC.

Comment on this clone: Other DNA sequences in the same sample also yield this CDR3. This chain links TRBV6-5 with TRBJ2-7; D call uncertain. Germline V gene sequence: CDR1 MNHEY, CDR2 SVGAGI. Trimming left V 5 bases short and J 0 bases short, with 14 bases between. The CDR3 loop spans 15 amino acids. In nucleotides, the CDR3 is TGTGCCAGCAGTCCTACCGGCCCTAGCTCCTACGAGCAGTACTTC. Translating it yields CASSPTGPSSYEQYF.

A single count supports this clone. The chain recombines TRBV25-1 with TRBJ2-7; 10 bases line up with TRBD2. Germline trimming cut 5 bases from V and 6 bases from J; bases unmatched to any gene: 7. CDR1 is MGHDK, CDR2 SYGVNS, per germline. The CDR3 has 14 residues. The CDR3 region is CASSYLAGDTEQYF. The CDR3 nucleotides are TGTGCCAGCAGTTACCTAGCGGGAGATACCGAGCAGTACTTC.

The chain employs TRBV7-9 and TRBJ2-7; no firm D call. Trimming pared 4 bases from V and 6 bases from J, leaving 10 bases between. This CDR3 spans 12 amino acids. Looked up from germline, CDR1 is SEHNR and CDR2 is FQNEAQ (reference sequence). CDR3 sequence: CASSSGPTEQYF. CDR3 coding DNA: TGTGCCAGCAGCTCAGGACCGACCGAGCAGTACTTC.